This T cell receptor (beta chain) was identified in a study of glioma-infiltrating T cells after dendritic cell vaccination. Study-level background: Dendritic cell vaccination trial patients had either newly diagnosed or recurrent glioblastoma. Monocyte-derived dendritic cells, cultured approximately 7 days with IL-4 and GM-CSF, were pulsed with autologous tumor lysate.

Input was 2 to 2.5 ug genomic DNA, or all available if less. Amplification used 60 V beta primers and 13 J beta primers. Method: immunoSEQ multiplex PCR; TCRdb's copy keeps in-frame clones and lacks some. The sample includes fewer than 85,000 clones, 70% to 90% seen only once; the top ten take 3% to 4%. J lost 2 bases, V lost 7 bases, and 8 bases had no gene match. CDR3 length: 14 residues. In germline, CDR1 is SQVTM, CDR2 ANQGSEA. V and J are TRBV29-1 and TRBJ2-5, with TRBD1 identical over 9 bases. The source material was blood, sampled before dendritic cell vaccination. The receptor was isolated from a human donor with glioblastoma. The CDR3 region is CSAAPGTGQETQYF. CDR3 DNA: TGCAGCGCCGCACCCGGGACAGGGCAAGAGACCCAGTACTTC.